These T cell receptor beta chains were read from a single sample in a study of chemoradiotherapy in HPV16-positive cancers. Generated by immunoSEQ multiplex PCR, the TCRdb table keeps only in-frame clones and is missing some. The table has 20,000 to 30,000 clones, just over 90% seen once. Sequenced material: blood, taken from a patient who underwent chemoradiotherapy. The source of these receptors is a human donor with HPV-associated anogenital cancer. Both conserved end residues are part of each CDR3. A D gene is named only where the DNA matches it firmly. Rows give clone size only sometimes, using once, few, many, or a class for an expanded clone.

clone size	V gene	J gene	D gene	CDR3 protein	CDR3 DNA
once	TRBV2	TRBJ2-1	.	CASNRPRVFF	TGTGCCAGCAATAGGCCCAGAGTGTTCTTC
.	TRBV28	TRBJ2-3	TRBD2	CASSSSGRGDTQYF	TGTGCCAGCAGTTCTAGCGGGAGAGGAGATACGCAGTATTTT
once	TRBV15	TRBJ1-5	.	CATSRGPTGNQPQHF	TGTGCCACCAGCAGGGGGCCTACGGGCAATCAGCCCCAGCATTTT
.	TRBV14	TRBJ2-1	TRBD2	CASTVSGGGEQFF	TGTGCCAGCACGGTCTCTGGGGGGGGTGAGCAGTTCTTC
medium-sized	TRBV30	TRBJ1-1	TRBD1	CAWSVGTGTEAFF	TGTGCCTGGAGTGTCGGGACAGGCACTGAAGCTTTCTTT
few	TRBV5-1	TRBJ1-2	.	CASSFSVDGYTF	TGCGCCAGCAGCTTTTCGGTCGACGGCTACACCTTC
.	TRBV9	TRBJ1-4	.	CASSGGGEKLFF	TGTGCCAGCAGCGGAGGGGGTGAAAAACTGTTTTTT
.	TRBV5-4	TRBJ2-5	.	CASSLAAETQYF	TGTGCCAGCAGCTTGGCCGCTGAGACCCAGTACTTC
once	TRBV28	TRBJ2-7	TRBD1	CASNPGQGLSYEQYF	TGTGCCAGCAACCCTGGACAGGGGCTCTCCTACGAGCAGTACTTC
.	TRBV25-1	TRBJ1-1	.	CASSDGEQPVYF	TGTGCCAGCAGTGACGGCGAACAGCCCGTATACTTT
.	TRBV2	TRBJ1-1	.	CASSDLTPNTEAFF	TGTGCCAGCAGTGACCTGACACCGAACACTGAAGCTTTCTTT
.	TRBV4-1	TRBJ1-5	.	CASSYPGRNQPQHF	TGCGCCAGCAGCTATCCGGGACGCAATCAGCCCCAGCATTTT
once	TRBV13	TRBJ2-7	.	CASSTQSAVAYEQYF	TGTGCCAGCAGCACACAAAGTGCGGTGGCCTACGAGCAGTACTTC
.	TRBV2	TRBJ2-3	.	CASGDYRTGATDTQYF	TGTGCCAGCGGGGATTACAGGACGGGGGCCACAGATACGCAGTATTTT
.	TRBV7-9	TRBJ2-3	TRBD2	CASSPLAGIAPDTQYF	TGTGCCAGCAGCCCGCTAGCGGGAATAGCTCCAGATACGCAGTATTTT
.	TRBV27	TRBJ1-6	.	CASSLYRGRDSPLHF	TGTGCCAGCAGTTTATACCGGGGTAGGGATTCACCCCTCCACTTT
once	TRBV5-4	TRBJ2-3	.	CASSLWGRDTQYF	TGTGCCAGCAGCTTGTGGGGGCGGGATACGCAGTATTTT
.	TRBV15	TRBJ1-4	.	CATSRGQGNEKLFF	TGTGCCACCAGCAGAGGGCAGGGTAATGAAAAACTGTTTTTT
once	TRBV5-1	TRBJ1-2	TRBD1	CASSYGTGGWGYTF	TGCGCCAGCAGTTACGGGACAGGGGGCTGGGGCTACACCTTC
.	TRBV28	TRBJ1-5	.	CASSFLAASNQPQHF	TGTGCCAGCAGTTTCTTAGCCGCTAGCAATCAGCCCCAGCATTTT
.	TRBV11-2	TRBJ2-7	.	CASSLEVTGYEQYF	TGTGCCAGCAGCTTAGAGGTTACGGGCTACGAGCAGTACTTC
few	TRBV2	TRBJ2-3	.	CASSPKSSTDTQYF	TGTGCCAGCAGTCCAAAATCTAGCACAGATACGCAGTATTTT
.	TRBV28	TRBJ2-7	.	CASTIGGVSSYEQYF	TGTGCCAGCACCATAGGCGGGGTGAGCTCCTACGAGCAGTACTTC
.	TRBV5-4	TRBJ2-5	TRBD2	CASSGLAGKGPQETQYF	TGTGCCAGCAGCGGACTAGCGGGAAAGGGGCCCCAAGAGACCCAGTACTTC
.	TRBV2	TRBJ2-1	.	CASSALSGDSYNEQFF	TGTGCCAGCAGTGCTTTGTCTGGGGACTCCTACAATGAGCAGTTCTTC
.	TRBV6-1	TRBJ1-2	.	CASSEFGGWNGYTF	TGTGCCAGCAGTGAATTTGGGGGTTGGAATGGCTACACCTTC
.	TRBV5-1	TRBJ1-1	TRBD1	CASSLDLVRQGVGNTEAFF	TGCGCCAGCAGCTTGGACCTCGTCCGACAGGGTGTAGGGAACACTGAAGCTTTCTTT
.	TRBV7-9	TRBJ2-7	TRBD1	CASSRRDSAYEQYF	TGTGCCAGCAGCAGACGGGACAGCGCCTACGAGCAGTACTTC
.	TRBV29-1	TRBJ1-1	.	CQAALSTEAFF	TGCCAGGCGGCCCTCAGCACTGAAGCTTTCTTT
.	TRBV5-1	TRBJ2-1	.	CASSAFEYSYNEQFF	TGCGCCAGCAGCGCCTTTGAATACTCCTACAATGAGCAGTTCTTC
few	TRBV5-8	TRBJ1-5	.	CASSHRVGNQPQHF	TGTGCCAGCAGCCACAGGGTGGGCAATCAGCCCCAGCATTTT
.	TRBV7-9	TRBJ2-2	.	CASSSQNQLGYTGELFF	TGTGCCAGCAGCTCCCAAAATCAGTTGGGGTACACCGGGGAGCTGTTTTTT